These 27 T cell receptor beta chains were all obtained from the same sample, sequenced in a study of cytomegalovirus exposure and HLA in healthy donors (dated by TCRdb to 2015 to 2018). The method was the immunoSEQ multiplex PCR assay. TCRdb re-hosts the immuneACCESS table, in-frame sequences only. Its copies lack some clones; in the studies checked, an unresolved V gene accounts for under half of them, and the cause for the rest is not known. The sample table contains roughly 110,000 clones; only one count was recorded for 88% of them. In total, the top ten clones hold about 1.8% of the sample. Sequenced input: PBMCs. These TCRs come from a woman aged 18-35 years in good health and CMV-seropositive.

This chain links TRBV28 with TRBJ1-1; D remains unclear. CDR1 is MDHEN and CDR2 is SYDVKM in the germline V gene. This CDR3 has 14 amino acids. Trimming left V 7 bases short and J 4 bases short, with 16 bases between. The CDR3 DNA reads as TGTGCCAGCATGGGCACCTTGCAGGTCACTGAAGCTTTCTTT. Its translation: CASMGTLQVTEAFF.

In this sample, this clone turned up a few times. The chain combines TRBV7-9 with TRBJ2-1; 9 bases align to TRBD2. The germline V gene encodes CDR1 SEHNR and CDR2 FQNEAQ (reference sequence). Trimming at V came to 5 bases and at J to 3 bases, leaving 11 bases not matched to a gene. This CDR3 comprises 17 residues. The CDR3 coding sequence is TGTGCCAGCAGCCTAGAAGTCCTAGCGGGGATCTACAATGAGCAGTTCTTC. It translates to CASSLEVLAGIYNEQFF.

This rearrangement joins TRBV10-3 to TRBJ2-7; 8 bases line up with TRBD1. V dropped 6 bases and J dropped 4; count of bases not matched to a gene: 11. The CDR3 is 15 amino acids. Germline CDR1 is ENHRY and CDR2 is SYGVKD. The CDR3 protein is CAISVGQGNRYEQYF. For the CDR3, the DNA is TGTGCCATCAGCGTCGGACAGGGAAATCGGTACGAGCAGTACTTC.

This rearrangement joins TRBV19 to TRBJ2-7; perhaps TRBD2 as D (5 bases). The CDR3 totals 12 residues. The ends were cut back, 7 bases at V and 5 bases at J, with 12 bases in the middle. From germline, CDR1 is LNHDA and CDR2 SQIVND (reference sequence). For the CDR3, the DNA is TGTGCCAGTACCGACCAACTAGACGAGCAGTACTTC. This encodes CASTDQLDEQYF.

Of note for this clone: A much larger clone sits a single nucleotide away, making a read error possible. The chain links TRBV2 to TRBJ1-5; D is perhaps TRBD1 (5 bases). The germline V gene has CDR1 SNHLY and CDR2 FYNNEI. This CDR3 contains 14 residues. The V end was cut by 4 bases, the J end by 2 bases, with 9 bases between. CDR3 region: CASSATGGNQPQHF. The CDR3 DNA sequence: TGTGCCAGCAGTGCTACAGGAGGCAATCAGCCCCAGCATTTT. The variable domain in full, with the rest retrieved from reference TRBV2 and TRBJ1-5, is EPEVTQTPSHQVTQMGQEVILRCVPISNHLYFYWYRQILGQKVEFLVSFYNNEISEKSEIFDDQFSVERPDGSNFTLKIRSTKLEDSAMYFCASSATGGNQPQHFGDGTRLSIL.

This chain connects TRBV11-3 to TRBJ1-1; D perhaps matches TRBD1 (5 bases). CDR3 length: 13 residues. Germline lookup yields CDR1 SGHNT and CDR2 YENEEA. V dropped 2 bases and J dropped 1 base, with 5 bases sitting between them. The CDR3 DNA sequence: TGTGCCAGCAGCTTACAGGGGAACACTGAAGCTTTCTTT. Its protein product is CASSLQGNTEAFF.

The chain carries TRBV7-9 and TRBJ2-3; D possibly corresponds to TRBD1 (6 bases). Germline loops: CDR1 SEHNR, CDR2 FQNEAQ (reference sequence). The V and J ends lost 5 bases and 2 bases respectively, with 17 bases between them. This CDR3 contains 16 residues. This chain's CDR3 is CASSPRQGPYTDTQYF. In DNA, the CDR3 is TGTGCCAGCAGCCCGCGCCAGGGGCCTTACACAGATACGCAGTATTTT.

The chain links TRBV28 to TRBJ2-7; 9 nucleotides line up with TRBD1. The CDR3 length is 16 residues. The germline V gene encodes CDR1 MDHEN and CDR2 SYDVKM. Unmatched junction bases numbered 10, after V lost 5 bases and J lost 2 bases. The CDR3 DNA sequence: TGTGCCAGCAGTCATGACAGGACAGGGGTGGCCTACGAGCAGTACGTC. It specifies CASSHDRTGVAYEQYV.

This rearrangement joins TRBV7-9 to TRBJ2-3; weak D call: TRBD1 (6 bases). In germline, CDR1 is SEHNR, CDR2 FQNEAQ (reference sequence). V gave up 4 bases and J gave up 7 bases, with 9 bases separating them. CDR3 length: 12 amino acids. CDR3 bases: TGTGCCAGCAGCTCAACAGGGTATACGCAGTATTTT. Protein sequence: CASSSTGYTQYF.

V is TRBV18 and J is TRBJ1-2; maybe TRBD1 (5 bases). The CDR3 has 15 residues. V lost 0 bases and J lost 0, with 8 bases in between. Germline V gives CDR1 KGHSH, CDR2 LQKENI. CDR3 protein: CASSPPQGANYGYTF. Written as DNA, the CDR3 is TGTGCCAGCTCACCACCGCAGGGTGCTAACTATGGCTACACCTTC.

This rearrangement joins TRBV5-1 to TRBJ2-5; tentative D call: TRBD1 (5 bases). CDR3 length equals 14 residues. Trimming took off 3 bases at V and 1 base at J, with 10 bases between the two ends. Germline V CDR1 and CDR2: SGHRS, YFSETQ. For the CDR3, the DNA is TGCGCCAGCAGCTGGTCGACAGTCCAAGAGACCCAGTACTTC. This encodes CASSWSTVQETQYF.

This sequence joins TRBV25-1 and TRBJ2-4; 7 bases match TRBD2. The length of the CDR3 is 16 residues. Unmatched junction bases numbered 6, after V lost 3 bases and J lost 1 base. Germline V gene sequence: CDR1 MGHDK, CDR2 SYGVNS. Written as DNA, the CDR3 is TGTGCCAGCAGTGATTCCCGAGCGGGGGCCAAAAACATTCAGTACTTC. Residues: CASSDSRAGAKNIQYF.

V gene TRBV28 combines with J gene TRBJ1-2; the D gene is possibly TRBD1 (5 bases). The CDR3 contains 12 residues. In germline, CDR1 is MDHEN, CDR2 SYDVKM. V was shortened by 8 bases and J by 1 base, with 8 bases between the two germline ends. The DNA of the CDR3 is TGTGCCAGCGGGGGGGTTAACTATGGCTACACCTTC. Amino acids: CASGGVNYGYTF.

This rearrangement joins TRBV7-6 to TRBJ1-3; TRBD1 matches 8 bases. V lost 1 base, J lost 4 bases, and 3 bases stayed unmatched. This CDR3 is built from 15 residues. Germline V CDR1 and CDR2: SGHVS, FNYEAQ. CDR3 region: CASSLGQGKGNTIYF. The DNA for the CDR3 is TGTGCCAGCAGCTTAGGACAGGGGAAGGGAAACACCATATATTTT.

The sample holds a few counts of this clone. V usage is TRBV6-1 and J usage is TRBJ2-1; TRBD2 matches 8 bases. The CDR3 contains 16 residues. The germline gives CDR1 MNHNS, CDR2 SASEGT. J gave up 0 bases and V 2 bases, and 3 bases lay outside the gene matches. CDR3 loop: CASSENAGGSYNEQFF. The CDR3, as DNA: TGTGCCAGCAGTGAAAATGCGGGGGGCTCCTACAATGAGCAGTTCTTC.

The chain has TRBV5-4 and TRBJ1-2; TRBD1 is a possible D gene (6 bases). The CDR3 runs to 14 residues. Trimming cost V 1 base and J 4 bases, with 11 bases left between them. From germline, CDR1 is SGHNT and CDR2 YYREEE (reference sequence). The CDR3 sequence: CASSLWTDGYGYTF. In DNA, the CDR3 is TGTGCCAGCAGCTTGTGGACAGATGGCTATGGCTACACCTTC.

V usage is TRBV2 and J usage is TRBJ1-1, with 7 positions matching TRBD1. This CDR3 is built from 13 residues. V lost 5 bases to trimming and J lost 5 bases; unmatched junction nucleotides: 5. The germline V gene encodes CDR1 SNHLY and CDR2 FYNNEI. This chain's CDR3 is CASSRGQLTEAFF. The CDR3, as DNA: TGTGCCAGCAGTCGGGGACAGCTTACTGAAGCTTTCTTT.

The chain carries TRBV19 and TRBJ2-1, with 9 bases matching TRBD2. From germline, CDR1 is LNHDA and CDR2 SQIVND (reference sequence). J lost 3 bases, V lost 6 bases, and 6 bases had no gene match. The CDR3 extends over 15 amino acids. The chain's CDR3 is CASRVTSGLYNEQFF. Written as DNA, the CDR3 is TGTGCCAGTAGGGTGACTAGCGGACTCTACAATGAGCAGTTCTTC.

The CDR3 DNA reads TGCGCCAGCAGCCAAGACAGGGCTAGTCGGAAGGAGCAGTTCTTC. It is translated as CASSQDRASRKEQFF. The chain carries TRBV4-1 and TRBJ2-1; TRBD1 is a possible D gene (5 bases). CDR1 is MGHRA, CDR2 YSYEKL, per germline. V lost 0 bases to trimming and J lost 10 bases, with 16 bases between them. The CDR3 has 15 amino acids.

There are a few counts of this clone. CDR3 loop: CATSTVNSNQPQHF. CDR3 DNA sequence: TGTGCCACCTCGACAGTGAATAGCAATCAGCCCCAGCATTTT. The chain combines TRBV28 with TRBJ1-5; D is perhaps TRBD1 (5 bases). The germline V gene encodes CDR1 MDHEN and CDR2 SYDVKM. The germline V and J ends were trimmed by 10 bases and 0 bases, with 13 bases remaining between them. This CDR3 spans 14 amino acids.

The chain uses TRBV19 and TRBJ1-2; D uncertain. V dropped 7 bases and J dropped 6 bases, with 21 bases sitting between them. The CDR3 sequence is 15 residues long. Germline V CDR1 and CDR2: LNHDA, SQIVND (reference sequence). The CDR3 spells CASKVRGGRQNGYTF. Here the CDR3 DNA reads TGTGCCAGTAAGGTTCGGGGAGGACGGCAGAATGGCTACACCTTC.

This chain connects TRBV6-1 to TRBJ1-1; D remains unclear. V lost 7 bases and J lost 8, with 14 bases in between. Germline V gene lookup returns CDR1 MNHNS and CDR2 SASEGT. This CDR3 has 12 amino acids. This CDR3 reads CASTFWEGEAFF. In DNA form, the CDR3 reads TGTGCCAGCACCTTTTGGGAGGGCGAAGCTTTCTTT.

The J gene is TRBJ1-2, the V gene TRBV4-3, with D hard to call. The germline V gene has CDR1 LGHNA and CDR2 YSLEER. The CDR3 consists of 15 residues. Trimming pared 1 base from V and 2 bases from J, leaving 11 bases between. The CDR3 is CASSQATGNNYGYTF. The CDR3 region has the DNA TGCGCCAGCAGCCAAGCAACGGGGAACAACTATGGCTACACCTTC.

The chain carries TRBV5-6 and TRBJ1-2; D remains ambiguous. The CDR3 is 14 amino acids. Germline V gene sequence: CDR1 SGHDT, CDR2 YYEEEE. V lost 5 bases to trimming and J lost 8 bases, with 19 bases between them. The CDR3 sequence is CASRAGWGALGYTF. The CDR3, as DNA: TGTGCCAGCAGGGCGGGGTGGGGAGCGCTGGGCTACACCTTC. Full variable domain (outside the CDR3, taken from reference TRBV5-6 and TRBJ1-2): DAGVTQSPTHLIKTRGQQVTLRCSPKSGHDTVSWYQQALGQGPQFIFQYYEEEERQRGNFPDRFSGHQFPNYSSELNVNALLLGDSALYLCASRAGWGALGYTFGSGTRLTVV.

The J gene is TRBJ2-3, the V gene TRBV29-1, with TRBD2 as a possible D gene (5 bases). The V gene lost 4 bases and the J gene lost 0 bases, with 8 bases spanning the gap. Germline-derived CDR1 and CDR2 are SQVTM and ANQGSEA. The CDR3 contains 13 residues. The CDR3 nucleotides read TGCAGCGTTGCGGGGATCAGCACAGATACGCAGTATTTT. Protein sequence: CSVAGISTDTQYF.

The V gene is TRBV4-3, the J gene TRBJ2-2; 8 nucleotides align to TRBD2. After removal of 4 bases from V and 5 bases from J, the junction contained 9 bases not matched to a gene. The V gene's germline CDR1 is LGHNA and CDR2 YSLEER. This CDR3 has 16 amino acids. The CDR3 coding sequence is TGCGCCAGCAGCCTACTCCACGGGGGGGAGACCGGGGAGCTGTTTTTT. Residues: CASSLLHGGETGELFF.

The V call is TRBV11-2, the J call TRBJ2-3, with D unclear. The CDR3 contains 13 residues. The V end was cut by 5 bases, the J end by 1 base, with 7 bases between. Germline values: CDR1 SGHAT, CDR2 FQNNGV. CDR3 amino acids: CASSRSRTDTQYF. The CDR3 DNA reads TGTGCCAGCAGCCGTTCCCGCACAGATACGCAGTATTTT. Supplemented by reference TRBV11-2 and TRBJ2-3, the full variable domain reads EAGVAQSPRYKIIEKRQSVAFWCNPISGHATLYWYQQILGQGPKLLIQFQNNGVVDDSQLPKDRFSAERLKGVDSTLKIQPAKLEDSAVYLCASSRSRTDTQYFGPGTRLTVL.